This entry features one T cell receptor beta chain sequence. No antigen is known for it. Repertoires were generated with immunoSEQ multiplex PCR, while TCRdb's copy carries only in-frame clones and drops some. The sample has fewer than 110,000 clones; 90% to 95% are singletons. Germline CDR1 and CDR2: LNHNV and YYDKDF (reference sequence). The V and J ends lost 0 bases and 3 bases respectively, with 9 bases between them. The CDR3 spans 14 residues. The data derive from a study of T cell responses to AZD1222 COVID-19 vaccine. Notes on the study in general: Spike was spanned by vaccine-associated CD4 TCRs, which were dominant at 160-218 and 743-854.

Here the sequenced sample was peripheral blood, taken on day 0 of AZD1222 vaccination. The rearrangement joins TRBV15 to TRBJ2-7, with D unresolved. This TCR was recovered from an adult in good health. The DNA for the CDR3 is TGTGCCACCAGCAGAGATAAGCTGTACTACGAGCAGTACTTC. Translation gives CATSRDKLYYEQYF. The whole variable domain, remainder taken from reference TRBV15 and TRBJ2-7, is DAMVIQNPRYQVTQFGKPVTLSCSQTLNHNVMYWYQQKSSQAPKLLFHYYDKDFNNEADTPDNFQSRRPNTSFCFLDIRSPGLGDTAMYLCATSRDKLYYEQYFGPGTRLTVT.